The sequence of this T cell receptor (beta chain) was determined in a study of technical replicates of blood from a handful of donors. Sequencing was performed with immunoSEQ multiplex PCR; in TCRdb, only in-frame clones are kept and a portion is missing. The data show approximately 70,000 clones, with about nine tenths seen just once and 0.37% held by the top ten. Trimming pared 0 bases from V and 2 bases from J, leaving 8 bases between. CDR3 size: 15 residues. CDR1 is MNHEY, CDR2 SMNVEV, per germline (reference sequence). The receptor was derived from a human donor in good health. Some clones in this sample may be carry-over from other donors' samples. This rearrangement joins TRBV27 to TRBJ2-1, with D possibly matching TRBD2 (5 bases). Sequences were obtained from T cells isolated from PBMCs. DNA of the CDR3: TGTGCCAGCAGTTTATCCGGGGTTCCCTACAATGAGCAGTTCTTC. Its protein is CASSLSGVPYNEQFF.